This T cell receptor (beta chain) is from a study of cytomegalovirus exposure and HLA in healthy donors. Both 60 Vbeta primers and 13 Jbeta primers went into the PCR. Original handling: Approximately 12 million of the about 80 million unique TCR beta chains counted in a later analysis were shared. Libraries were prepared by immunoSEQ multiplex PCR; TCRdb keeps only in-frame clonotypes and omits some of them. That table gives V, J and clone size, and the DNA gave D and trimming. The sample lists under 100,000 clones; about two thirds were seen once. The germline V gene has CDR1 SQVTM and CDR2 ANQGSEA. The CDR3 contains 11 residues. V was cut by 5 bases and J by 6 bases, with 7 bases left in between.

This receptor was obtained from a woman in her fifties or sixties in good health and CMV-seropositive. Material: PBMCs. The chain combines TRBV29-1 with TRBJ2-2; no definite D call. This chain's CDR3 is CSVLRAGELFF. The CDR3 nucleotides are TGCAGCGTTCTAAGAGCCGGGGAGCTGTTTTTT.